This TCR beta chain was found in a study of blood T cell repertoires in COVID-19. About the study: Sites across the United States, Italy and Spain contributed samples from acute and convalescent COVID-19. In each case, the material was cDNA or gDNA derived from T cells, B-cell-depleted T cells, or PBMCs.

Germline CDR1 MDHEN, CDR2 SYDVKM. The CDR3 loop spans 15 amino acids. Trimming cost V 3 bases and J 4 bases, with 15 bases left between them. TCRdb's table, derived via immunoSEQ multiplex PCR, lists solely in-frame clones and lacks some. The sample consists of 200,000 to 300,000 clones, around 89% of them appearing once. Sequencing used PBMCs or T cells enriched from blood (not recorded which). V is TRBV28 and J is TRBJ1-2, with D possibly matching TRBD1 (5 bases). This receptor was obtained from a man in his forties who had recovered from COVID-19. In DNA form, the CDR3 reads TGTGCCAGCAGTTTTTTGGGGGGGTCTGGCTATGGCTACACCTTC. It encodes CASSFLGGSGYGYTF.